The 5 T cell receptor beta chains below come from one sample, sequenced in a study of identical twins. Via MiXCR, TCRdb re-called the 5' RACE reads, giving one row per CDR3 protein. The sample carries around 1.7 million distinct CDR3 sequences, less than 40% recorded once. Sample: cord blood. These TCRs come from a newborn girl in good health.

This clonotype was recorded a few times. The chain links TRBV20-1 to TRBJ2-7; 8 bases are a match to TRBD1. Germline values: CDR1 DFQATT, CDR2 SNEGSKA (reference sequence). V trimming: 6 bases; J trimming: 2 bases; junction bases outside the gene matches: 6. The CDR3 contains 13 residues. The chain's CDR3 is CSAGQGGAYEQYF. In DNA form, the CDR3 reads TGCAGTGCCGGACAGGGTGGAGCCTACGAGCAGTACTTC.

This clonotype was counted only a few times. The chain combines TRBV29-1 with TRBJ1-2; 7 bases agree with TRBD1. The CDR3 is made up of 14 amino acids. The trim removed 0 bases at V and 6 bases at J, leaving 7 bases unmatched. CDR1 is SQVTM, CDR2 ANQGSEA, per germline. Here the CDR3 DNA reads TGCAGCGTTGAAGATTGGGAGACAGGGAATGGCTACACCTTC. This encodes CSVEDWETGNGYTF.

The chain joins TRBV2 to TRBJ2-2; D not certain. Trimming removed 8 bases from V and 6 bases from J, with 7 bases in between. The germline V gene has CDR1 SNHLY and CDR2 FYNNEI. The CDR3 extends over 11 amino acids. Written as DNA, the CDR3 is TGTGCCAGCGTTTGGGCCGGGGAGCTGTTTTTT. Protein product: CASVWAGELFF.

The V gene is TRBV20-1, the J gene TRBJ1-6, with D perhaps TRBD1 (6 bases). Trimming took off 6 bases at V and 8 bases at J, with 20 bases between the two ends. CDR3 length equals 15 residues. Germline values: CDR1 DFQATT, CDR2 SNEGSKA (reference sequence). The CDR3 nucleotides read TGCAGTGCGGAAGACAGGAACTTAGCTGATTCACCCCTCCACTTT. Translating it yields CSAEDRNLADSPLHF.

This clonotype was counted a few times. The genes are TRBV2 and TRBJ2-3, with 12 bases fitting TRBD2. The CDR3 covers 15 residues. CDR1 SNHLY and CDR2 FYNNEI come from the germline V gene. The V and J ends lost 6 bases and 4 bases, in that order; junction bases with no gene match: 5. DNA for the CDR3: TGTGCCAGCAGAGAGACTAGCGGGAGCCCAGATACGCAGTATTTT. Translated, it gives CASRETSGSPDTQYF.